Shown below are 4 T cell receptor beta chains from a single sample sequenced in a study of early T cells in non-severe SARS-CoV-2 infection. TCRdb re-derived calls from the 5' RACE reads in MiXCR, one entry per CDR3 protein. This sample carries 40,000 to 55,000 distinct CDR3 sequences, 7% to 8% of them seen once, and the ten largest clones take under 6.5%. The sequenced sample was whole blood. The source of these receptors is an adult who was a healthcare worker with PCR-confirmed SARS-CoV-2 infection or an uninfected control (not recorded which).

A word on this clonotype: The junction departs from the called germline gene at one end, perhaps through a read error. The chain is built from TRBV7-2 and TRBJ1-4; unclear D gene. The CDR3 loop spans 14 amino acids. Germline V gene lookup returns CDR1 SGHTA and CDR2 FQGNSA. CDR3 coding DNA: TGTGTCAGCAGCTTAGCCGGGGTGAAGGAAAAACTGTTTTTT. It codes for CVSSLAGVKEKLFF. The variable domain in full, completed from reference TRBV7-2 and TRBJ1-4, reads GAGVSQSPSNKVTEKGKDVELRCDPISGHTALYWYRQSLGQGLEFLIYFQGNSAPDKSGLPSDRFSAERTGGSVSTLTIQRTQQEDSAVYLCVSSLAGVKEKLFFGSGTQLSVL.

This clonotype came up a few times. The chain uses TRBV5-3 and TRBJ1-4, with TRBD1 matching over 8 bases. TRBV5-3 is sorted into the ORF group, with uncertain function. The trim removed 0 bases at V and 6 bases at J, leaving 4 bases unmatched. The CDR3 length is 15 residues. The CDR3 reads CARSLGTGSDEKLFF. In nucleotides, the CDR3 is TGTGCCAGAAGCTTGGGGACAGGGAGCGATGAAAAACTGTTTTTT.

This clonotype was detected many times. The chain recombines TRBV2 with TRBJ1-1; D uncertain. The CDR3 runs 12 residues. Deletions cut 3 bases from V and 7 bases from J, with 9 bases between. CDR1 is SNHLY, CDR2 FYNNEI, per germline. CDR3 region: CASSDWENEAFF. CDR3 in DNA: TGTGCCAGCAGTGATTGGGAAAATGAAGCTTTCTTT.

In its sample, this clonotype was seen many times. The chain recombines TRBV20-1 with TRBJ2-5; perhaps TRBD1 as D (6 bases). CDR1 DFQATT and CDR2 SNEGSKA come from the germline V gene (reference sequence). V dropped 0 bases and J dropped 3 bases, with 8 bases sitting between them. The CDR3 runs 13 residues. The CDR3 spells CSARDGGKETQYF. The DNA of the CDR3 is TGCAGTGCTAGAGATGGGGGCAAAGAGACCCAGTACTTC.